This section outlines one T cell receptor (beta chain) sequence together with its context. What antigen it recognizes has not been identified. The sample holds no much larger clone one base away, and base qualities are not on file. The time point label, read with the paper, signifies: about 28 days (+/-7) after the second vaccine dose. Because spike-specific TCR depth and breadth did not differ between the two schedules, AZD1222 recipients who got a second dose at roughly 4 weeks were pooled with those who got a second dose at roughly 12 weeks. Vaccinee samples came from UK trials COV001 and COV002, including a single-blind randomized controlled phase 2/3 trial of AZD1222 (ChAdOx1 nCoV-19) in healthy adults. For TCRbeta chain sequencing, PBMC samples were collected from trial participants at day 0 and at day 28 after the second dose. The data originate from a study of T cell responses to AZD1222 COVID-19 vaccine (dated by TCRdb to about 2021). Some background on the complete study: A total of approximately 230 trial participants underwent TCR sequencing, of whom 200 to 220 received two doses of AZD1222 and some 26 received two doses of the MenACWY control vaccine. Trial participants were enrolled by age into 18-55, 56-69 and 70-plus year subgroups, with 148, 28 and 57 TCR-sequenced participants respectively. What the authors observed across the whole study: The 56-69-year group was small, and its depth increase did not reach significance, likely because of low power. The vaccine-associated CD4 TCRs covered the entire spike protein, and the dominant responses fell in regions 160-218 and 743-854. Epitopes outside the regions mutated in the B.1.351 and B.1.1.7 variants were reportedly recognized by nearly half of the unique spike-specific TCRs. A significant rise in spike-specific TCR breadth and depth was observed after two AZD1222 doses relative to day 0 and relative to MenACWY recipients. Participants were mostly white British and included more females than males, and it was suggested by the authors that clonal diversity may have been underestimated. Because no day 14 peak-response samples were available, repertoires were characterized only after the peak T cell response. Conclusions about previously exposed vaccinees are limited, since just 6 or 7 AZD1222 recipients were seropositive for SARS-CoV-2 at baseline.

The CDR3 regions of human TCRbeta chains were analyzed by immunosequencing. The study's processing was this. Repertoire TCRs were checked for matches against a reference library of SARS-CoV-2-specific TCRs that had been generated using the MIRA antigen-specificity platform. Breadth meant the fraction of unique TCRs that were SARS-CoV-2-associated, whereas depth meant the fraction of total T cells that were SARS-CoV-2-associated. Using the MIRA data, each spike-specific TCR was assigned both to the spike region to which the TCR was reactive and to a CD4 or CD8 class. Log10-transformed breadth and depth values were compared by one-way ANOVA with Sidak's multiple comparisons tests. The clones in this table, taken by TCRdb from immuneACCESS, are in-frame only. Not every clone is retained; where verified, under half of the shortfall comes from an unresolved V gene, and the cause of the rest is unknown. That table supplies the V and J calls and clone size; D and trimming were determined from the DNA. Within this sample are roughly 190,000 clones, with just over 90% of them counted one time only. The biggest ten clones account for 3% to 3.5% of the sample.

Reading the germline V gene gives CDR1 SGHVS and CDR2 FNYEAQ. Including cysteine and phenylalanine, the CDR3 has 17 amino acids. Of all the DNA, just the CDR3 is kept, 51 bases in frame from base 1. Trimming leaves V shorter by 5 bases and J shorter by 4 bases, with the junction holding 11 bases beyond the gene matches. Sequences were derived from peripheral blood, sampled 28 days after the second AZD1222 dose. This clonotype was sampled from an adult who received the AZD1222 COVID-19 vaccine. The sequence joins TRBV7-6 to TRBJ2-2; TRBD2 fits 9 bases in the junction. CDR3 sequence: CASSTPSGARGTGELFF. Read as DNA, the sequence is TGTGCCAGCAGCACTCCTAGCGGGGCGCGGGGCACCGGGGAGCTGTTTTTT.